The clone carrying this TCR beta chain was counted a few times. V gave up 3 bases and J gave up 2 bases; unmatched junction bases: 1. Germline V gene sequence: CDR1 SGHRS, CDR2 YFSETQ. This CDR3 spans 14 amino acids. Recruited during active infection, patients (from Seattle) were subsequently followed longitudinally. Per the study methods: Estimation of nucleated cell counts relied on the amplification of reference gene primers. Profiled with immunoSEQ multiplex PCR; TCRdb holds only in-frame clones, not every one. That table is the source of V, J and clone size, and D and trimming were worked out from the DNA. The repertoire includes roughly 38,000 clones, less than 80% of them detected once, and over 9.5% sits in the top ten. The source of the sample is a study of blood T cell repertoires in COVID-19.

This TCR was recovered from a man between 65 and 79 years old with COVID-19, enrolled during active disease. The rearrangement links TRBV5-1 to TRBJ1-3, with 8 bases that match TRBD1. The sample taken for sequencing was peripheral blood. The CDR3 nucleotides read TGCGCCAGCAGCTCGGACAGGGCTGGAAACACCATATATTTT. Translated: CASSSDRAGNTIYF.